This T cell receptor (beta chain) was sequenced in a study of a mutant IDH1 vaccine in newly diagnosed glioma. As concerns this clone: Its antigen is unknown.

Regarding time point: week 5, during vaccination. In the vaccine, a single dose held 300 ug of the mutant IDH1 20-mer peptide, along with topical imiquimod. Diagnosis in the donors showed new WHO grade 3 or 4 astrocytomas that were IDH1-mutant and ATRX-lost. Study-level results: No link was apparently found between pseudoprogression and changes in top peripheral T cell clonotypes.

Profiled with immunoSEQ multiplex PCR; TCRdb holds only in-frame clones, not every one. The sample holds about 58,000 clones, around 84% seen once. Sample: PBMCs, taken from a glioma patient whose treatment included an IDH1 peptide vaccine. The TCR originated in a woman aged 50 to 60 with glioma.

The CDR3 is CASSVGAPHRDTQYF. Written as DNA, the CDR3 is TGTGCCAGCAGCGTAGGAGCACCTCACCGGGATACGCAGTATTTT. The V call is TRBV9, the J call TRBJ2-3, with unresolved D. The V gene lost 0 bases and the J gene lost 6 bases, with 14 bases spanning the gap. CDR1 is SGDLS, CDR2 YYNGEE, per germline. The CDR3 covers 15 residues. Looking up the rest from reference TRBV9 and TRBJ2-3 gives the full variable domain: DSGVTQTPKHLITATGQRVTLRCSPRSGDLSVYWYQQSLDQGLQFLIQYYNGEERAKGNILERFSAQQFPDLHSELNLSSLELGDSALYFCASSVGAPHRDTQYFGPGTRLTVL.